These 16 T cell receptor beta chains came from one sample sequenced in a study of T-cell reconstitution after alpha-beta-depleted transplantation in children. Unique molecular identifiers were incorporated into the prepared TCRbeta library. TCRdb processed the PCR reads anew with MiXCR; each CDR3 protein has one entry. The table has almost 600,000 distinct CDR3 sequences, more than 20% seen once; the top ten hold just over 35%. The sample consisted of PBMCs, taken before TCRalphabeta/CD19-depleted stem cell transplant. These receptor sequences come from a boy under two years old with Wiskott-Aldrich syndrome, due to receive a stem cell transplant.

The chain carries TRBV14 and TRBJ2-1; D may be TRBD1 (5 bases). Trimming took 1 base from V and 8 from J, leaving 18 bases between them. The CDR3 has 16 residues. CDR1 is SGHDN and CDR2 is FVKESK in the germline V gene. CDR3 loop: CASSQAAGKIFDEQFF. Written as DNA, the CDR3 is TGTGCCAGCAGCCAAGCGGCAGGGAAGATATTCGATGAGCAGTTCTTC.

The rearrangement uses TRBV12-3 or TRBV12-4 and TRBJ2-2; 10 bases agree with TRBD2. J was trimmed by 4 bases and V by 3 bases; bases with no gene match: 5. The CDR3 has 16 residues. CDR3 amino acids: CASSLWTSGRTGELFF. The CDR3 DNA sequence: TGTGCCAGCAGTTTGTGGACTAGCGGACGCACCGGGGAGCTGTTTTTT.

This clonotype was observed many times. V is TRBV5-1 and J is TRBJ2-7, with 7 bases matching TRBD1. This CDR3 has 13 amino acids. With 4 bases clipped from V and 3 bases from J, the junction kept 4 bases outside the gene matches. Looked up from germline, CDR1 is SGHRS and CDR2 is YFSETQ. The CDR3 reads CASSPGTVYEQYF. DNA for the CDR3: TGCGCCAGCAGCCCAGGGACAGTCTACGAGCAGTACTTC.

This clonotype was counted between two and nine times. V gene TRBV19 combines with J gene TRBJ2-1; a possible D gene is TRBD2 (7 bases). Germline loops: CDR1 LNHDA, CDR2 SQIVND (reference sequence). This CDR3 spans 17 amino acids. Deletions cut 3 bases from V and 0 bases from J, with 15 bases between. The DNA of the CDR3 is TGTGCCAGTAGTATTAAAAGGGGGGGATCCTCCTACAATGAGCAGTTCTTC. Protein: CASSIKRGGSSYNEQFF.

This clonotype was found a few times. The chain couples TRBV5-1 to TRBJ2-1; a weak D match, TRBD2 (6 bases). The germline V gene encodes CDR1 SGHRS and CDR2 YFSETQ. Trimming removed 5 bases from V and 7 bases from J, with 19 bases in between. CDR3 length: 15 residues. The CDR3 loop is CASRSGTPTSNEQFF. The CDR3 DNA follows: TGCGCCAGCAGATCTGGGACTCCCACCTCTAATGAGCAGTTCTTC.

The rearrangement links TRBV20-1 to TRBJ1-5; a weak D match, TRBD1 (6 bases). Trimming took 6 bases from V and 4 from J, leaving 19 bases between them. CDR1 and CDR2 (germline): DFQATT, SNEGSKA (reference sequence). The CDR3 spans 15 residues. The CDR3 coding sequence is TGCAGTGCCTCATCGGGGGCTCACCTGAATCAGCCCCAGCATTTT. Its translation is CSASSGAHLNQPQHF.

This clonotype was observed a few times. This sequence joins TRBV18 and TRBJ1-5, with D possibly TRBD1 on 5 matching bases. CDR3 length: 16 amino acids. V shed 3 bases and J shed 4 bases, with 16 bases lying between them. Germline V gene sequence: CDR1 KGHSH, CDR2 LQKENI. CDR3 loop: CASSPDRDLFNQPQHF. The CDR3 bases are TGTGCCAGCTCACCGGACCGGGACCTCTTTAATCAGCCCCAGCATTTT.

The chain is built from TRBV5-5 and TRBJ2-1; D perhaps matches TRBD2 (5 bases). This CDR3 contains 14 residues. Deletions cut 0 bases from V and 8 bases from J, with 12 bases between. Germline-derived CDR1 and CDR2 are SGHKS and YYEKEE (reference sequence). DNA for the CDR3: TGTGCCAGCAGCTTGGTATCAGCGGTCGATGAGCAGTTCTTC. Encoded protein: CASSLVSAVDEQFF.

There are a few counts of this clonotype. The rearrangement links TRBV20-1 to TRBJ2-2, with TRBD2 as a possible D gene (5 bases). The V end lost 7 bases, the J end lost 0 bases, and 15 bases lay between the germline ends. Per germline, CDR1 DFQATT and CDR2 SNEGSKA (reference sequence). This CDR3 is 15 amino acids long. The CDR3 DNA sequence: TGCAGTGTTCCCCGAGGGCAATCGAACACCGGGGAGCTGTTTTTT. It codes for CSVPRGQSNTGELFF.

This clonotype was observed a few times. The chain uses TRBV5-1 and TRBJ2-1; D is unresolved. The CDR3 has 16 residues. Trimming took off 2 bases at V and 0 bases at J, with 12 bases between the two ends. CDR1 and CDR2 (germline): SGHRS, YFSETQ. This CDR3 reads CASSFNLRGSYNEQFF. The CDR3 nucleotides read TGCGCCAGCAGCTTTAACCTCCGCGGCTCCTACAATGAGCAGTTCTTC.

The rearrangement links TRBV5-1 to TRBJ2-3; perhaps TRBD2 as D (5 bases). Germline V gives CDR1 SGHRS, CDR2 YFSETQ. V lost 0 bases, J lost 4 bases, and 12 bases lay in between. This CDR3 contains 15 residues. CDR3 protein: CASSLELRGADTQYF. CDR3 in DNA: TGCGCCAGCAGCTTGGAACTCCGGGGTGCAGATACGCAGTATTTT.

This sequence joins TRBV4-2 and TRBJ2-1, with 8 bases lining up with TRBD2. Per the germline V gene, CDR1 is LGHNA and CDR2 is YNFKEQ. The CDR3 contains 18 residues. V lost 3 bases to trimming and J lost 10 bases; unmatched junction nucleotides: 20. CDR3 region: CASSQVPGLGWPDKEQFF. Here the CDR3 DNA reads TGTGCCAGCAGCCAGGTCCCGGGACTAGGTTGGCCGGATAAAGAGCAGTTCTTC.

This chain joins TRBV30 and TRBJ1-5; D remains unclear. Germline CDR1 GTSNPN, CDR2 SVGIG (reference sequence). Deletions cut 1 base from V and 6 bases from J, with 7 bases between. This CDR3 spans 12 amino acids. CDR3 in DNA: TGTGCCTGGAGTGAGGGCGGTCAGCCCCAGCATTTT. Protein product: CAWSEGGQPQHF.

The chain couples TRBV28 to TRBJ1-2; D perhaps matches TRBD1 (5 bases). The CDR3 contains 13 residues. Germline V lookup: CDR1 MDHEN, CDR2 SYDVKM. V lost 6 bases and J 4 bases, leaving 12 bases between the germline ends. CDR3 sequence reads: CASRPTGTYGYTF. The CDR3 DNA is TGTGCCAGCAGACCTACAGGAACCTATGGCTACACCTTC.

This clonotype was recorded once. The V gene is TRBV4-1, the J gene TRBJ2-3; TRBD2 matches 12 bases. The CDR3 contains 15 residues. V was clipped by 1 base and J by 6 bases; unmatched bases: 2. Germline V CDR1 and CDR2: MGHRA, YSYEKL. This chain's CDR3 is CASSQVTSGRDTQYF. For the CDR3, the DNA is TGCGCCAGCAGCCAAGTTACTAGCGGGAGGGATACGCAGTATTTT.

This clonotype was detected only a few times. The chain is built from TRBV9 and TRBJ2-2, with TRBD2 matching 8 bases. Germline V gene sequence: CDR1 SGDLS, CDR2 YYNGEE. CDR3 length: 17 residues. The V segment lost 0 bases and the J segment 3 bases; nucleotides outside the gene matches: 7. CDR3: CASSVDVAGGHTGELFF. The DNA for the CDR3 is TGTGCCAGCAGCGTAGATGTTGCGGGAGGCCACACCGGGGAGCTGTTTTTT.